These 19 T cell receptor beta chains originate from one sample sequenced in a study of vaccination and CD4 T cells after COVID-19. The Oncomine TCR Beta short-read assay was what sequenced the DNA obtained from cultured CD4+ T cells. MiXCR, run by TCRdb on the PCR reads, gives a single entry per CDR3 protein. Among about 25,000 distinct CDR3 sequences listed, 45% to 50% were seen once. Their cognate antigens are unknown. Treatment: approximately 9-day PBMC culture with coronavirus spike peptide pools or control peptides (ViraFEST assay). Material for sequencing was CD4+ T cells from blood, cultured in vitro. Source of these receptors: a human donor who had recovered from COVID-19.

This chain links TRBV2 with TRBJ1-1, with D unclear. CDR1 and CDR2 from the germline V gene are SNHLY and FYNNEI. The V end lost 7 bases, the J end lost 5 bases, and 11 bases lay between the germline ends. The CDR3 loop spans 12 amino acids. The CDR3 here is CASKVEETEAFF. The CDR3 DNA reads TGTGCCAGCAAGGTGGAGGAGACTGAAGCTTTCTTT.

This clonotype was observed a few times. The CDR3 coding sequence is TGTGCCAGCAGTTTAAACGGGGATTCACCCCTCCACTTT. This translates into CASSLNGDSPLHF. This chain connects TRBV27 to TRBJ1-6, with no clear D. V was cut by 2 bases and J by 8 bases, with 7 bases left in between. The CDR3 covers 13 residues. Germline assignment: CDR1 MNHEY and CDR2 SMNVEV (reference sequence).

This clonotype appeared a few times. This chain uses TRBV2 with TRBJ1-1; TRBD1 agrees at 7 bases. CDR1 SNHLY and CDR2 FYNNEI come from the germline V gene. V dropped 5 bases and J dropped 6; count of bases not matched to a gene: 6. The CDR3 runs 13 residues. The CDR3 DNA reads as TGTGCCAGCAGTCCGGGACAGAGTGCTGAAGCTTTCTTT. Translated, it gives CASSPGQSAEAFF.

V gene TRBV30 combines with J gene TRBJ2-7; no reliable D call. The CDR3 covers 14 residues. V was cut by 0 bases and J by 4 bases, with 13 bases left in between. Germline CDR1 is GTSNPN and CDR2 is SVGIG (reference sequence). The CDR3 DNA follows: TGTGCCTGGAGTGTCGAGACCGTTGGGTACGAGCAGTACTTC. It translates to CAWSVETVGYEQYF.

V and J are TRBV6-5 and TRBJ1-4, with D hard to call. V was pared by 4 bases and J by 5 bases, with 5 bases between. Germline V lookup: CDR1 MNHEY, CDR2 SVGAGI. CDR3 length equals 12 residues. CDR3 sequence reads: CASSFSNEKLFF. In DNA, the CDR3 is TGTGCCAGCAGTTTCTCCAATGAAAAACTGTTTTTT.

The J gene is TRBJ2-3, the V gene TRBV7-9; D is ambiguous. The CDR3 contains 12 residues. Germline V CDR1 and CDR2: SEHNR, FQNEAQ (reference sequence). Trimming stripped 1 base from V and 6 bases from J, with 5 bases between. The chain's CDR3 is CASSLGVDTQYF. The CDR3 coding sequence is TGTGCCAGCAGCTTAGGTGTGGATACGCAGTATTTT.

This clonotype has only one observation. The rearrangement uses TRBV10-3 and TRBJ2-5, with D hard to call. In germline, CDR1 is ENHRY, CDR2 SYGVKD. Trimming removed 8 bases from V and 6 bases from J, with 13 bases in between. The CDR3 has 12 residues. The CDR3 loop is CAIPSCVQTQYF. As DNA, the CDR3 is TGTGCCATCCCCAGTTGTGTTCAGACCCAGTACTTC.

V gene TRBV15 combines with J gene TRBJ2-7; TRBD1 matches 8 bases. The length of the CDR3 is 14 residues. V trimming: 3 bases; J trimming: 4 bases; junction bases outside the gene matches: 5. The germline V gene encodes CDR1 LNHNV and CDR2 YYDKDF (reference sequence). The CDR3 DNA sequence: TGTGCCACCAGCAGCGGGACAGGATATTACGAGCAGTACTTC. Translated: CATSSGTGYYEQYF.

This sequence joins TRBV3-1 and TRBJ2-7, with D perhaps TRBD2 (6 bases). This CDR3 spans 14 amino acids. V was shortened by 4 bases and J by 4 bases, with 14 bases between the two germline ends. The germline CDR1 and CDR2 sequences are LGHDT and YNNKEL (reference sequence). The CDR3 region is CASSLRDGGYEQYF. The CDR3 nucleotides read TGTGCCAGCAGCCTGCGGGACGGGGGTTACGAGCAGTACTTC.

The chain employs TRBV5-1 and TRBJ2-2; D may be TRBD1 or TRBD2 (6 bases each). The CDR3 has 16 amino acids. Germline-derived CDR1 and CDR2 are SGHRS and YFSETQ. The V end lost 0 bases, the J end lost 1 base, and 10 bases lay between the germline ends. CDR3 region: CASSLEAGQNTGELFF. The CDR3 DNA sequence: TGCGCCAGCAGCTTGGAGGCGGGACAGAACACCGGGGAGCTGTTTTTT.

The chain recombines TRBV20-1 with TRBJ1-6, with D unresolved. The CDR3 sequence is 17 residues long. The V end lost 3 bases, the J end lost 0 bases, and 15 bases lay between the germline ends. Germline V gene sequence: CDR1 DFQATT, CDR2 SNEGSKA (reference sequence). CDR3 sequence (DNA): TGCAGTGCTAGTACCCCCCTGGGTAGCTCCTATAATTCACCCCTCCACTTT. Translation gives CSASTPLGSSYNSPLHF.

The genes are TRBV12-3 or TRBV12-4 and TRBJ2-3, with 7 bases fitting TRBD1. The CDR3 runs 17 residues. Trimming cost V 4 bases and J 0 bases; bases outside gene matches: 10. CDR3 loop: CASSSPGQITSTDTQYF. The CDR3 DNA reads TGTGCCAGCAGTTCACCGGGACAGATAACTAGCACAGATACGCAGTATTTT.

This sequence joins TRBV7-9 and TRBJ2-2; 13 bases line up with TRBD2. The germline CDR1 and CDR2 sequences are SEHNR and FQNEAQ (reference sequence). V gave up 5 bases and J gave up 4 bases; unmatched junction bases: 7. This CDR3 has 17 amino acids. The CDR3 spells CASSRTSGGPSTGELFF. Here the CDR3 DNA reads TGTGCCAGCAGCAGGACTAGCGGGGGCCCGAGCACCGGGGAGCTGTTTTTT.

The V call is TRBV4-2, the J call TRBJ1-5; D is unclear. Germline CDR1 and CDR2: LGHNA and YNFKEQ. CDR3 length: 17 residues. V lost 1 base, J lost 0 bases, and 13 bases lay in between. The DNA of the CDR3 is TGTGCCAGCAGCCAAGGAGTCTGGAAAAATAGCAATCAGCCCCAGCATTTT. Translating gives CASSQGVWKNSNQPQHF.

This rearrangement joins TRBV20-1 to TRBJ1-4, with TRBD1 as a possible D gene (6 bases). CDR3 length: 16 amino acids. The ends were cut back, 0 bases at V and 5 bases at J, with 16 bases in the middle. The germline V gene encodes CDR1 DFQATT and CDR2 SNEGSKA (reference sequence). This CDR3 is CSARDGVQGFNEKLFF. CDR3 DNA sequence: TGCAGTGCTAGAGATGGGGTACAGGGCTTCAATGAAAAACTGTTTTTT.

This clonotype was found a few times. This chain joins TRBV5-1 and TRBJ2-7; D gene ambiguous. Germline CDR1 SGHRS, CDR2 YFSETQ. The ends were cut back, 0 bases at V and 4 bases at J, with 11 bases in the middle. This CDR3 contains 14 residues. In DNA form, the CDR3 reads TGCGCCAGCAGCTTGGTCGAAGGATCATACGAGCAGTACTTC. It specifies CASSLVEGSYEQYF.

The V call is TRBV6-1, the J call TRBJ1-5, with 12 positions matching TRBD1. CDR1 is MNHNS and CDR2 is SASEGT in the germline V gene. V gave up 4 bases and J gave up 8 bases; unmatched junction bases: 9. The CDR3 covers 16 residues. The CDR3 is CASSARGTGGDEPQHF. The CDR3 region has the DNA TGTGCCAGCAGTGCGCGAGGGACAGGGGGCGATGAGCCCCAGCATTTT.

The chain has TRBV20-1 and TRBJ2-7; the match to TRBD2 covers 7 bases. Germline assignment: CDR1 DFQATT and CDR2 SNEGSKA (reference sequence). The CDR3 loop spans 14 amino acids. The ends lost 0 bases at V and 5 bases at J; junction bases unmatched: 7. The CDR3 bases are TGCAGTGCTAGAGAGGGCGGGAGAACTAACGAGCAGTACTTC. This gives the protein CSAREGGRTNEQYF.

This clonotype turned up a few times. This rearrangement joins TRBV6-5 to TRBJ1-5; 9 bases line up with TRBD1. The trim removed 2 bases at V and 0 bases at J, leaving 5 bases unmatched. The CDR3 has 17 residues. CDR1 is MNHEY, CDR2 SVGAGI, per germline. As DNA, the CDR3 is TGTGCCAGCAGTTACGGGGGACAGGGCGATAGCAATCAGCCCCAGCATTTT. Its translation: CASSYGGQGDSNQPQHF.